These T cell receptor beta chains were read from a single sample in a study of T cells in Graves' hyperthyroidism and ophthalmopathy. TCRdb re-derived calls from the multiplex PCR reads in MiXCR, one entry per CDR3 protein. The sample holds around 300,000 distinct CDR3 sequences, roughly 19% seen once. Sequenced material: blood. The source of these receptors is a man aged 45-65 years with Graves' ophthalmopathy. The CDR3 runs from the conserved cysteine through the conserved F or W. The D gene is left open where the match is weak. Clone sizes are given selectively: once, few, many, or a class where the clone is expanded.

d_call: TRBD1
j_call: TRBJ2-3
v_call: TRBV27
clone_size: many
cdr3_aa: CASKVQGVDTQYF
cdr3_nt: TGTGCCAGCAAGGTCCAGGGGGTAGATACGCAGTATTTT

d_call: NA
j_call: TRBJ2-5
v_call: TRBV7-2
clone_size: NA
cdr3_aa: CASSLQYATQYF
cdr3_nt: TGTGCCAGCAGCTTACAATACGCGACCCAGTACTTC

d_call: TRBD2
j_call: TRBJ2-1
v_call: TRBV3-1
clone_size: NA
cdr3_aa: CAGSPLAGTYNEQFF
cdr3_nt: TGTGCCGGCAGCCCTCTAGCGGGAACCTACAATGAGCAGTTCTTC

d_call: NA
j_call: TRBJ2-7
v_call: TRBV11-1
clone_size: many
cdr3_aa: CASSLDTYRDNEQYF
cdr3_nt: TGTGCCAGCAGCTTAGACACGTACCGGGACAACGAGCAGTACTTC

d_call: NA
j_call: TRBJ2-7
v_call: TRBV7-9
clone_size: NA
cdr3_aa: CASSPVGASYEQYF
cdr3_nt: TGTGCCAGCAGCCCCGTGGGGGCCTCCTACGAGCAGTACTTC

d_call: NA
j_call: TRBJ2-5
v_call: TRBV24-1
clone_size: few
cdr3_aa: CATPLGSGYF
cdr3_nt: TGTGCCACCCCACTAGGGTCAGGGTACTTC

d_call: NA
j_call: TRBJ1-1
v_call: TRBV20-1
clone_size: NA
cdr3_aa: CSARAPLSRMPEAFF
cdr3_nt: TGCAGTGCCCGGGCCCCGTTGTCCCGAATGCCTGAAGCTTTCTTT

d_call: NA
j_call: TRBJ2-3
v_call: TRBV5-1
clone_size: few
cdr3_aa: CASSLLGGGTDTQYF
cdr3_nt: TGCGCCAGCAGTCTTCTCGGCGGGGGCACAGATACGCAGTATTTT

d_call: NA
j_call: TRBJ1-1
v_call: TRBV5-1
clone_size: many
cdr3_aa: CASSLLGWNTEAFF
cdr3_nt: TGCGCCAGCAGCTTGCTTGGCTGGAACACTGAAGCTTTCTTT

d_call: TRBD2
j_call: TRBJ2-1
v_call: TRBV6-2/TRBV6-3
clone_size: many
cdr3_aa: CASSLAGTSRSNEQFF
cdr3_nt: TGTGCCAGCAGTCTAGCCGGGACTAGCCGGTCCAATGAGCAGTTCTTC

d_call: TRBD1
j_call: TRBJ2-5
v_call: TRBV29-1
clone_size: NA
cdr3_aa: CSVEAGDRGGETQYF
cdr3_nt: TGCAGCGTTGAAGCGGGGGACAGGGGGGGGGAGACCCAGTACTTC

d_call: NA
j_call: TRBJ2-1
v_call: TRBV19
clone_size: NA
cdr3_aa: CASSESGGGHNEQFF
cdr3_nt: TGTGCCAGTAGTGAGTCGGGAGGGGGCCACAATGAGCAGTTCTTC

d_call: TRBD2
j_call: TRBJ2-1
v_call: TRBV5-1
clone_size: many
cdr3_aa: CASSVGLAGAGEQFF
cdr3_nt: TGCGCCAGCAGCGTCGGACTAGCGGGAGCAGGTGAGCAGTTCTTC

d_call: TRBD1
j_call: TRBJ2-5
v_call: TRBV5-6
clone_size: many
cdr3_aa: CASSLQGMSQETQYF
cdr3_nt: TGTGCCAGCAGCTTACAGGGGATGAGTCAAGAGACCCAGTACTTC

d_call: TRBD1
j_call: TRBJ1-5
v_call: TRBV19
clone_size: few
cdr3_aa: CASSIPGRGPQPQHF
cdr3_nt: TGTGCCAGTAGTATCCCGGGGAGGGGGCCTCAGCCCCAGCATTTT

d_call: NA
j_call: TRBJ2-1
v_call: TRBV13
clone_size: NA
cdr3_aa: CASSDSGEQFF
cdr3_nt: TGTGCCAGCAGCGACTCCGGGGAGCAGTTCTTC

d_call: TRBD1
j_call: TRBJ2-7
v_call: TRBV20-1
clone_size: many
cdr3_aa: CSANRGVYEQYF
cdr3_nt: TGCAGTGCTAACAGGGGAGTCTACGAGCAGTACTTC

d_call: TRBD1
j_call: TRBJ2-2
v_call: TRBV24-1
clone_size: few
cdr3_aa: CATSDTTGSTGELFF
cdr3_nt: TGTGCCACCAGTGATACGACAGGGAGCACCGGGGAGCTGTTTTTT

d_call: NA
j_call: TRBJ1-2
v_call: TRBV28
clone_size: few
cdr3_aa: CASSRHGGSYGYTF
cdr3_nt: TGTGCCAGCAGTCGGCACGGGGGGAGCTATGGCTACACCTTC

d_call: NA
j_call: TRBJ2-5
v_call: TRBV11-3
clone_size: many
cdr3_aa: CASSLAGDSQETQYF
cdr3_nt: TGTGCCAGCAGCTTAGCGGGGGACAGCCAAGAGACCCAGTACTTC

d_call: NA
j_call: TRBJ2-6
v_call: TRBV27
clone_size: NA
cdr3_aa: CASSETVLRTGANVLTF
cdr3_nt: TGTGCCAGCAGCGAGACGGTCCTTCGCACCGGGGCCAACGTCCTGACTTTC